This T cell receptor (beta chain) was retrieved from a study of T cells in Graves' hyperthyroidism and ophthalmopathy. Clinical symptoms, serum thyroxine and TRAb, thyroid ultrasound and orbital computed tomography were used for the diagnoses. Amplification of TCR beta CDR3 regions used RNA as the template. HTBI primers drove first-round RT-PCR of the TCR CDR3. TCRdb ran MiXCR on the multiplex PCR reads and lists one entry per CDR3 protein. The table shows approximately 590,000 distinct CDR3 sequences, with about half occurring only once. This CDR3 region has 17 residues. Germline lookup yields CDR1 SGHAT and CDR2 FQNNGV. Trimming pared 5 bases from V and 0 bases from J, leaving 20 bases between.

Sequencing was done on a sample of peripheral blood or thyroid tissue (not recorded which). V gene TRBV11-2 combines with J gene TRBJ2-7; D is possibly TRBD2 (5 bases). The sequence came from a woman younger than 35 with Graves' hyperthyroidism. CDR3 coding DNA: TGTGCCAGCAGCACCCAGTACGGGGAAACAAGCTCCTACGAGCAGTACTTC. The encoded protein is CASSTQYGETSSYEQYF.